In this sample, the clone carrying this TCR beta chain turned up many times. The antigen is undetermined. Only healthy Caucasians were included as donors. The V and J ends lost 1 base and 6 bases, in that order; junction bases with no gene match: 11. This CDR3 spans 17 amino acids. Germline V gene lookup returns CDR1 SGHAT and CDR2 FQNNGV. The data originate from a study of identical twins. General study results and limits: Out-of-frame alpha sequences shared between twins exhibited an excess of low generation probability. High-abundance cord blood beta clonotypes had fewer insertions; memory repertoires showed none.

One entry per CDR3 protein results from TCRdb running MiXCR on the 5' RACE reads. The sample records around 100,000 distinct CDR3 sequences, under 7% being singletons. The chain employs TRBV11-2 and TRBJ2-1, with TRBD2 matching over 8 bases. Sample: memory T cells sorted from blood. The source is a woman between 50 and 59 years old in good health. For the CDR3, the DNA is TGTGCCAGCAGCTTAGTGGACGGGAGGGCCTCGGGCAATGAGCAGTTCTTC. This translates into CASSLVDGRASGNEQFF. The complete variable domain, with remaining parts taken from reference TRBV11-2 and TRBJ2-1, reads EAGVAQSPRYKIIEKRQSVAFWCNPISGHATLYWYQQILGQGPKLLIQFQNNGVVDDSQLPKDRFSAERLKGVDSTLKIQPAKLEDSAVYLCASSLVDGRASGNEQFFGPGTRLTVL.